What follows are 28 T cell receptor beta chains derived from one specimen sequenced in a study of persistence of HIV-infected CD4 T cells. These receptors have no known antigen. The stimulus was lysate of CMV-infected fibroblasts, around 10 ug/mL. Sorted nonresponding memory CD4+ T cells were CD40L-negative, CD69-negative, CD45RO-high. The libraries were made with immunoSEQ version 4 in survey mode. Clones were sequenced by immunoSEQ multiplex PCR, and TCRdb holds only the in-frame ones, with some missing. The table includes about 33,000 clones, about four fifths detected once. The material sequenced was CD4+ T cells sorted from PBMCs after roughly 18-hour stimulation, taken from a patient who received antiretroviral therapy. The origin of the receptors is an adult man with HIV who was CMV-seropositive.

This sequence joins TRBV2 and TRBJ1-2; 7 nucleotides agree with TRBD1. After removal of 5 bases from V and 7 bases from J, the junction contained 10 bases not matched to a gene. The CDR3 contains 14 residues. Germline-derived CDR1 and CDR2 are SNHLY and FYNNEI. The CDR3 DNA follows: TGTGCCAGCAGTCTCACGGGGCCAGGGGGTGGCTACACCTTC. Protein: CASSLTGPGGGYTF.

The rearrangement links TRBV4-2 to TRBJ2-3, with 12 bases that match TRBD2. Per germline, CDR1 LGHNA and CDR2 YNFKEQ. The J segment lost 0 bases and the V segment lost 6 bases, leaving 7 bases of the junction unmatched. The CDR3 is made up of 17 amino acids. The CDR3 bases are TGTGCCAGCAGGCGGCTAGCGGGGGGGACCAGCACAGATACGCAGTATTTT. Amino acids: CASRRLAGGTSTDTQYF.

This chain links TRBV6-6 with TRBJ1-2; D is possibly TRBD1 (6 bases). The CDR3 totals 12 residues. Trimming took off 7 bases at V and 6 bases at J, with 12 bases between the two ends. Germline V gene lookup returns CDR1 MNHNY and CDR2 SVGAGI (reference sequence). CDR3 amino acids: CASNIQGDGYTF. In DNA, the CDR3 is TGTGCCAGCAATATACAGGGTGATGGCTACACCTTC.

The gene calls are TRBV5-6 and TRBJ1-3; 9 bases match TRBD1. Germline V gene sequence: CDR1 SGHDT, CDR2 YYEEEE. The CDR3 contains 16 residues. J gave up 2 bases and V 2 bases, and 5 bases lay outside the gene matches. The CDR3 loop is CASSLTGTGTGNTIYF. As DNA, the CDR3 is TGTGCCAGCAGCTTAACCGGGACAGGGACTGGAAACACCATATATTTT.

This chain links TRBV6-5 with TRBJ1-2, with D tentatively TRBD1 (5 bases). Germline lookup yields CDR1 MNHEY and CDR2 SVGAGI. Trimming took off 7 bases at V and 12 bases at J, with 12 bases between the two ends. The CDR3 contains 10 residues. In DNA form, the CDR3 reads TGTGCCAGCACTGCCGGGACTCACACCTTC. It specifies CASTAGTHTF.

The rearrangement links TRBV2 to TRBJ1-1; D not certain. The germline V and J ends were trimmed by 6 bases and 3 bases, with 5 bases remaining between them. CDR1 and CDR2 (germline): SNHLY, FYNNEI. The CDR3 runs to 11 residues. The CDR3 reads CASSSDTEAFF. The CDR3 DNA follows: TGTGCCAGCAGCTCCGACACTGAAGCTTTCTTT.

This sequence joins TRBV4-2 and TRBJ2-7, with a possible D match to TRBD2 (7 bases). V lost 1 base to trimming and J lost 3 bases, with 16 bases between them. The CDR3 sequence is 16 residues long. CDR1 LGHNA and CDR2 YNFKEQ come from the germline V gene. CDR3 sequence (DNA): TGTGCCAGCAGCCAAGCTTCCGGGGGGCATAACTACGAGCAGTACTTC. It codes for CASSQASGGHNYEQYF.

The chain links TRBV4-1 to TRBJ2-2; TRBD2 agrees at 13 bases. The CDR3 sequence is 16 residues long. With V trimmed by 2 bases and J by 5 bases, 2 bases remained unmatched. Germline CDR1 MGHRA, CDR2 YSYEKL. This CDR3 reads CASSQRLAGGTGELFF. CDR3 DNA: TGCGCCAGCAGCCAAAGACTAGCGGGGGGAACCGGGGAGCTGTTTTTT.

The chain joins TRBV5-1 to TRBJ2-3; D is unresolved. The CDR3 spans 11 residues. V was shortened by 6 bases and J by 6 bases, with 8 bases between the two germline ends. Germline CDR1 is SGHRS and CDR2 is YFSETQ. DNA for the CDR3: TGCGCCAGCACCTCATTGGATACGCAGTATTTT. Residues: CASTSLDTQYF.

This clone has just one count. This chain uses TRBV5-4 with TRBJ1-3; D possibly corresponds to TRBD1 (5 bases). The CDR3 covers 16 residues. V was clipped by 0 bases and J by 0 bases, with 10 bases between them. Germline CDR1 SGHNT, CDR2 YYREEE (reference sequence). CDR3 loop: CASSLAQGGSGNTIYF. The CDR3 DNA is TGTGCCAGCAGCTTGGCGCAGGGCGGCTCTGGAAACACCATATATTTT.

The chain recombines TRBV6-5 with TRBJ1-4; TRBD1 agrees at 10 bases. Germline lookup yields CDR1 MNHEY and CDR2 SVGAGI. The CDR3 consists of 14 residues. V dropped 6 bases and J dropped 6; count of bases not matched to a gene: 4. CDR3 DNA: TGTGCCAGCAGGCGGACAGGGGGAGATGAAAAACTGTTTTTT. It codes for CASRRTGGDEKLFF.

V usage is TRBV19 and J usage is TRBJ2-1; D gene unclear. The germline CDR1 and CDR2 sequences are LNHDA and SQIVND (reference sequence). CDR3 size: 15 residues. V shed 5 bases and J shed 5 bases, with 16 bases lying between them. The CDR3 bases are TGTGCCAGTAGTCCCCCCCAAGGGATGAACAATGAGCAGTTCTTC. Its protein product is CASSPPQGMNNEQFF. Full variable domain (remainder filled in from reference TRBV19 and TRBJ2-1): DGGITQSPKYLFRKEGQNVTLSCEQNLNHDAMYWYRQDPGQGLRLIYYSQIVNDFQKGDIAEGYSVSREKKESFPLTVTSAQKNPTAFYLCASSPPQGMNNEQFFGPGTRLTVL.

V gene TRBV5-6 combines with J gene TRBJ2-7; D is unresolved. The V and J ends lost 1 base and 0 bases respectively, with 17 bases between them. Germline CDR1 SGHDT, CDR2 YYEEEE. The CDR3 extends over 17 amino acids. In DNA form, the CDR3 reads TGTGCCAGCAGCTTGTTGGCTACGGACGCAAGCTCCTACGAGCAGTACTTC. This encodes CASSLLATDASSYEQYF. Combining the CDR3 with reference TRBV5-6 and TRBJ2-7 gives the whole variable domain DAGVTQSPTHLIKTRGQQVTLRCSPKSGHDTVSWYQQALGQGPQFIFQYYEEEERQRGNFPDRFSGHQFPNYSSELNVNALLLGDSALYLCASSLLATDASSYEQYFGPGTRLTVT.

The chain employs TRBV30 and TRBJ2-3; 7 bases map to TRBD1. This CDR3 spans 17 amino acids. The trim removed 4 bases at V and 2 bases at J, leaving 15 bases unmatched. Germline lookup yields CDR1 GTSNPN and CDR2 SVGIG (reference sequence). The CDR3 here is CAWKTLAATGSTDTQYF. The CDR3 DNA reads TGTGCCTGGAAGACACTGGCCGCGACAGGGTCCACAGATACGCAGTATTTT.

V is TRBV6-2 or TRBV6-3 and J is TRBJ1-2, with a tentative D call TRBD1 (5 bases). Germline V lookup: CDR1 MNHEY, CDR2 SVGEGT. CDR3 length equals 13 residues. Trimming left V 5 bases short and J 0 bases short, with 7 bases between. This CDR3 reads CASSPTANYGYTF. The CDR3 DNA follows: TGTGCCAGCAGTCCGACAGCTAACTATGGCTACACCTTC.

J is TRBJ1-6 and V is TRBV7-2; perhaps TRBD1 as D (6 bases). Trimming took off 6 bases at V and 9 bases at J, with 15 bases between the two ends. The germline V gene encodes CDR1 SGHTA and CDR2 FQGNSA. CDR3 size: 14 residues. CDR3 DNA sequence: TGTGCCAGCAGATACCCAGGGGTAACTTCACCCCTCCACTTT. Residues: CASRYPGVTSPLHF.

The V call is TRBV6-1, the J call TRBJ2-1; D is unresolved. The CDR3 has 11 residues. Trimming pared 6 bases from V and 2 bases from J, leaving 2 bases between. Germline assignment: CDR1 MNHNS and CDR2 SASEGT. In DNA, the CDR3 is TGTGCCAGCAGCGCCTACAATGAGCAGTTCTTC. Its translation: CASSAYNEQFF.

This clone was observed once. CDR3 residues: CASSFPNEQYF. DNA of the CDR3: TGTGCCAGCAGCTTTCCAAACGAGCAGTACTTC. This chain joins TRBV7-3 and TRBJ2-7; no firm D call. This CDR3 is built from 11 residues. Germline V CDR1 and CDR2: SGHTA, FQGTGA. The V and J ends lost 3 bases and 5 bases respectively, with 5 bases between them.

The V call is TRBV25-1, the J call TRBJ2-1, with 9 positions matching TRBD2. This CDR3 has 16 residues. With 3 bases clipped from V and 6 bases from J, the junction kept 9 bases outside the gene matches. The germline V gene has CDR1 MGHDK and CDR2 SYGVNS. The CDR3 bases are TGTGCCAGCAGTGATTCAGGACTAGCGAGGGCCAATGAGCAGTTCTTC. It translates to CASSDSGLARANEQFF.

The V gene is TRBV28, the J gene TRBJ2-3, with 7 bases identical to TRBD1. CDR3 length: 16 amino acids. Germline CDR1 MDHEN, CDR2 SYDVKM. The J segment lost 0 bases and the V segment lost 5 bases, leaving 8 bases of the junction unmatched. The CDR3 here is CASSPWTGTSTDTQYF. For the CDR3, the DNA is TGTGCCAGCAGTCCATGGACAGGAACTAGCACAGATACGCAGTATTTT.

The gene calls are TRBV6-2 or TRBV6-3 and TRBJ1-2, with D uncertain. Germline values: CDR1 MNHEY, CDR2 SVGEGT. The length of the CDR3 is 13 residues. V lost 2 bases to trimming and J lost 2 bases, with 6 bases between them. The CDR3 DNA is TGTGCCAGCAGTTACAGCCAGAACTATGGCTACACCTTC. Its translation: CASSYSQNYGYTF.

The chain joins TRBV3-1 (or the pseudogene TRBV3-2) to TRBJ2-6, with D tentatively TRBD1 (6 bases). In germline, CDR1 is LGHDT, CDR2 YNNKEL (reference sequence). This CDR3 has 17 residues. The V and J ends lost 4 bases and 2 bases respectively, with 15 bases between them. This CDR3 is CASSPAQGTPGANVLTF. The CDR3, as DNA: TGTGCCAGCAGCCCGGCACAGGGAACCCCTGGGGCCAACGTCCTGACTTTC.

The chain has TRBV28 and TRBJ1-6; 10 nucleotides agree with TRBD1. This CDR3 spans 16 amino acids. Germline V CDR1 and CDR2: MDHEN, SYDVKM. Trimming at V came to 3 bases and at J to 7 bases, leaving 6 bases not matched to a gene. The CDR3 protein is CASSLGQGRANSPLHF. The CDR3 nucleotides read TGTGCCAGCAGTTTGGGACAGGGGAGGGCAAATTCACCCCTCCACTTT.

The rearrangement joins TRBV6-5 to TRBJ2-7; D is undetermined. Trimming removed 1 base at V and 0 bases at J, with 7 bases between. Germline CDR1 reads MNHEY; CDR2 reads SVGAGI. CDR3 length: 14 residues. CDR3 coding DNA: TGTGCCAGCAGTTACTTTAGTGGCTCCTACGAGCAGTACTTC. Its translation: CASSYFSGSYEQYF.

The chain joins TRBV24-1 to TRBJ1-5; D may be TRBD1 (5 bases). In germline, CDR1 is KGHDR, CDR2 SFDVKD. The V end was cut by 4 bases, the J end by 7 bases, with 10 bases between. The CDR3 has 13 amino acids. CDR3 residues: CATSETGDQPQHF. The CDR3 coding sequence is TGTGCCACCAGTGAAACGGGGGACCAGCCCCAGCATTTT.

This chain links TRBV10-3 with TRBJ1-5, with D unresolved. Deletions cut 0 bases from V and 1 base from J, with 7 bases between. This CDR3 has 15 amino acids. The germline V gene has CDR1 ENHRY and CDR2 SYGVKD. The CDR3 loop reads CAISESSLSNQPQHF. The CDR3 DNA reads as TGTGCCATCAGTGAGTCAAGTTTAAGCAATCAGCCCCAGCATTTT.

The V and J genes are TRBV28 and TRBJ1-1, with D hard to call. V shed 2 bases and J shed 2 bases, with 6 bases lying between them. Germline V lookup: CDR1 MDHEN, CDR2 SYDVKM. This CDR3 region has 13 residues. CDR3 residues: CASSLDDNTEAFF. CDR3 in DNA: TGTGCCAGCAGTTTAGACGATAACACTGAAGCTTTCTTT.

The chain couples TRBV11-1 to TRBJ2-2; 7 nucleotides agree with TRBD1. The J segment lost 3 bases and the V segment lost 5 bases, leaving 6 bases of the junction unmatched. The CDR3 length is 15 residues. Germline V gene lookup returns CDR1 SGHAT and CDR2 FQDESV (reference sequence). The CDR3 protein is CASSHGTVYTGELFF. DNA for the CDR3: TGTGCCAGCAGCCACGGGACAGTCTACACCGGGGAGCTGTTTTTT.